The 14 T cell receptor beta chains given below trace back to one sample, sequenced in a study of T-cell memory formation after mild COVID-19. TCRdb ran MiXCR on the 5' RACE reads and lists one entry per CDR3 protein. In the table there are under 250,000 distinct CDR3 sequences, 15% of which are singletons. The material sequenced was PBMCs or a T cell subset sorted from them (not recorded which). These receptors all stem from an adult woman who had mild COVID-19 (a few samples of this study predate the infection). Cell type and time point are not known.

The chain is built from TRBV5-5 and TRBJ2-5; 7 bases are shared with TRBD1. J lost 7 bases, V lost 1 base, and 7 bases had no gene match. The V gene's germline CDR1 is SGHKS and CDR2 YYEKEE (reference sequence). CDR3 length: 14 residues. The CDR3 nucleotides read TGTGCCAGCAGCTTGACAGGGGTCGGAGTGACCCAGTACTTC. Amino acid sequence: CASSLTGVGVTQYF.

The CDR3 spells CASRTYFSDRGDGYTF. CDR3 bases: TGTGCCAGCAGGACTTATTTTTCGGACAGGGGAGATGGCTACACCTTC. The chain links TRBV6-6 to TRBJ1-2; 9 bases align to TRBD1. Germline-derived CDR1 and CDR2 are MNHNY and SVGAGI (reference sequence). V shed 6 bases and J 6 bases; nucleotides not matched to a gene: 14. CDR3 length: 16 amino acids.

J is TRBJ2-1 and V is TRBV30; D is perhaps TRBD1 or TRBD2 (6 bases each). Germline V gene lookup returns CDR1 GTSNPN and CDR2 SVGIG (reference sequence). The germline V and J ends were trimmed by 1 base and 4 bases, with 17 bases remaining between them. This CDR3 region has 16 residues. DNA for the CDR3: TGTGCCTGGAGTGGGAAGGGGGGTTCCATATACAATGAGCAGTTCTTC. Its protein is CAWSGKGGSIYNEQFF.

The sample holds many counts of this clonotype. This chain links TRBV5-1 with TRBJ2-2, with 7 bases fitting TRBD1. This CDR3 contains 16 residues. Per the germline V gene, CDR1 is SGHRS and CDR2 is YFSETQ. V shed 2 bases, J shed 0 bases, and the junction held 4 bases outside the gene matches. CDR3 in DNA: TGCGCCAGCAGCTTCGACAGGGCCACGAACACCGGGGAGCTGTTTTTT. This codes for CASSFDRATNTGELFF. Together with reference TRBV5-1 and TRBJ2-2, the CDR3 gives the full variable domain: KAGVTQTPRYLIKTRGQQVTLSCSPISGHRSVSWYQQTPGQGLQFLFEYFSETQRNKGNFPGRFSGRQFSNSRSEMNVSTLELGDSALYLCASSFDRATNTGELFFGEGSRLTVL.

V gene TRBV6-2 or TRBV6-3 combines with J gene TRBJ2-3, with D unresolved. The CDR3 is 14 residues long. V lost 6 bases, J lost 6 bases, and 16 bases lay in between. Germline lookup yields CDR1 MNHEY and CDR2 SVGEGT. In nucleotides, the CDR3 is TGTGCCAGCAGGAAGGATTTCGGCCGCGATACGCAGTATTTT. Protein sequence: CASRKDFGRDTQYF.

The table lists this clonotype with a few counts. This chain connects TRBV11-2 to TRBJ2-3; no firm D call. The CDR3 is 17 amino acids. Germline CDR1 reads SGHAT; CDR2 reads FQNNGV. The germline V and J ends were trimmed by 5 bases and 0 bases, with 18 bases remaining between them. This chain's CDR3 is CASSLPAAQASTDTQYF. The CDR3 DNA reads as TGTGCCAGCAGCCTGCCTGCTGCGCAGGCTAGCACAGATACGCAGTATTTT. Full variable domain (rest looked up from reference TRBV11-2 and TRBJ2-3): EAGVAQSPRYKIIEKRQSVAFWCNPISGHATLYWYQQILGQGPKLLIQFQNNGVVDDSQLPKDRFSAERLKGVDSTLKIQPAKLEDSAVYLCASSLPAAQASTDTQYFGPGTRLTVL.

The chain is built from TRBV5-1 and TRBJ1-6; maybe TRBD1 (5 bases). The CDR3 contains 14 residues. Trimming shortened V by 7 bases and J by 9 bases, and 17 bases separated the two germline ends. The germline CDR1 and CDR2 sequences are SGHRS and YFSETQ. The CDR3 loop reads CASRSRVEISPLHF. DNA of the CDR3: TGCGCCAGCCGCTCCAGGGTAGAGATTTCACCCCTCCACTTT.

This clonotype was seen repeatedly, ten times or more. The rearrangement joins TRBV27 to TRBJ1-2, with a weak D call TRBD1 (6 bases). Germline V gene data show CDR1 as MNHEY and CDR2 as SMNVEV (reference sequence). The CDR3 loop spans 15 amino acids. Between the trimmed V and J ends, which lost 7 bases and 2 bases, there was a span of 17 bases. In DNA form, the CDR3 reads TGTGCCAGCACCCCGTTGGGGGGCGGGAACTATGGCTACACCTTC. It codes for CASTPLGGGNYGYTF.

J is TRBJ2-1 and V is TRBV24-1; TRBD2 aligns across 11 bases. The V gene's germline CDR1 is KGHDR and CDR2 SFDVKD. The CDR3 totals 16 residues. Trimming took 3 bases from V and 5 from J; bases not matched to a gene: 5. The CDR3 sequence is CATSDPSGRFNNEQFF. CDR3 nucleotides: TGTGCCACCAGTGATCCTAGCGGGAGGTTCAACAATGAGCAGTTCTTC.

The CDR3 here is CASRSDWNTGELFF. DNA of the CDR3: TGTGCCAGCAGATCGGACTGGAACACCGGGGAGCTGTTTTTT. The chain is built from TRBV9 and TRBJ2-2, with D maybe TRBD2 (5 bases). Germline V gene sequence: CDR1 SGDLS, CDR2 YYNGEE. V shed 5 bases and J shed 1 base, with 9 bases lying between them. This CDR3 region has 14 residues.

The chain employs TRBV5-1 and TRBJ1-1, with 8 bases fitting TRBD1. The V segment lost 5 bases and the J segment 1 base; nucleotides outside the gene matches: 7. The CDR3 is 15 amino acids. Germline V lookup: CDR1 SGHRS, CDR2 YFSETQ. The CDR3 loop reads CASRVGGTGNTEAFF. DNA of the CDR3: TGCGCCAGCAGAGTGGGAGGGACAGGGAACACTGAAGCTTTCTTT.

This rearrangement joins TRBV4-1 to TRBJ2-5, with TRBD1 identical over 9 bases. Per germline, CDR1 MGHRA and CDR2 YSYEKL. There are 14 residues in the CDR3. V gave up 3 bases and J gave up 5 bases; unmatched junction bases: 4. The CDR3 DNA is TGCGCCAGCAGCCAGTCCGGGACAGGGGAGACCCAGTACTTC. Translation gives CASSQSGTGETQYF.

DNA for the CDR3: TGTGCCTGGAGTAGAACAGGGTTCCTAGCTATTTACGGCTACACCTTC. It yields the protein CAWSRTGFLAIYGYTF. The chain has TRBV30 and TRBJ1-2; possibly TRBD1 for D (6 bases). The CDR3 loop spans 16 amino acids. The V gene lost 2 bases and the J gene lost 8 bases, with 24 bases spanning the gap. Germline values: CDR1 GTSNPN, CDR2 SVGIG (reference sequence). Full variable domain (missing parts from reference TRBV30 and TRBJ1-2): SQTIHQWPATLVQPVGSPLSLECTVEGTSNPNLYWYRQAAGRGLQLLFYSVGIGQISSEVPQNLSASRPQDRQFILSSKKLLLSDSGFYLCAWSRTGFLAIYGYTFGSGTRLTVV.

In its sample, this clonotype was seen a few times. This chain uses TRBV5-1 with TRBJ1-1; D is unresolved. Germline CDR1 reads SGHRS; CDR2 reads YFSETQ. V was trimmed by 0 bases and J by 5 bases, leaving 17 bases between them. The CDR3 contains 16 residues. DNA of the CDR3: TGCGCCAGCAGCTTGGGTTGGAGACCTGGGAATACTGAAGCTTTCTTT. Its translation: CASSLGWRPGNTEAFF.